These 4 T cell receptor beta chains were all obtained from the same sample, sequenced in a study of shared clonotypes between healthy human individuals. Clones were read by immunoSEQ multiplex PCR, and TCRdb kept only the in-frame ones, dropping some. The data show hundreds of thousands of clones, more than 70% seen once. Specimen: PBMCs. These receptor sequences come from a woman in her thirties or forties in good health. Some clones in this sample may be carry-over from other donors' samples.

J is TRBJ1-5 and V is TRBV27, with D tentatively TRBD1 (6 bases). This CDR3 has 13 amino acids. V was shortened by 1 base and J by 7 bases, with 8 bases between the two germline ends. Germline V lookup: CDR1 MNHEY, CDR2 SMNVEV (reference sequence). CDR3 protein: CASSLYRDQPQHF. In nucleotides, the CDR3 is TGTGCCAGCAGTTTATACAGGGACCAGCCCCAGCATTTT.

The rearrangement links TRBV28 to TRBJ2-7; D may be TRBD1 or TRBD2 (6 bases each). The germline V and J ends were trimmed by 5 bases and 4 bases, with 18 bases remaining between them. Germline V gene sequence: CDR1 MDHEN, CDR2 SYDVKM. The CDR3 spans 15 residues. The CDR3 region is CASSGGRGTLYEQYF. In nucleotides, the CDR3 is TGTGCCAGCAGTGGGGGGCGCGGGACACTTTACGAGCAGTACTTC. The full variable domain, its missing parts supplied by reference TRBV28 and TRBJ2-7, is DVKVTQSSRYLVKRTGEKVFLECVQDMDHENMFWYRQDPGLGLRLIYFSYDVKMKEKGDIPEGYSVSREKKERFSLILESASTNQTSMYLCASSGGRGTLYEQYFGPGTRLTVT.

V gene TRBV4-2 combines with J gene TRBJ2-7; 7 bases align to TRBD1. The CDR3 loop spans 14 amino acids. Germline lookup yields CDR1 LGHNA and CDR2 YNFKEQ. J lost 0 bases, V lost 5 bases, and 4 bases had no gene match. The CDR3 DNA reads TGTGCCAGCAGCTTTGACAGGGACTCCTACGAGCAGTACTTC. This sequence encodes CASSFDRDSYEQYF.

The table lists this clone with many counts. This rearrangement joins TRBV6-4 to TRBJ2-3; no clear D gene. The germline CDR1 and CDR2 sequences are MRHNA and SNTAGT. The ends were cut back, 0 bases at V and 5 bases at J, with 12 bases in the middle. The CDR3 runs to 15 residues. In DNA, the CDR3 is TGTGCCAGCAGTGACTCGTCTAGTCCGGGAGATACGCAGTATTTT. Encoded protein: CASSDSSSPGDTQYF.